Listed below are T cell receptor beta chains from one sample, sequenced in a study of CD8+CD57+ T cells in acquired aplastic anemia. One entry per CDR3 protein results from TCRdb running MiXCR on the reads. The data hold over 150,000 distinct CDR3 sequences, with just under 45% observed a single time. Sequences were obtained from sorted CD4+, CD8+, or CD8+CD57+ T cells (not recorded which) from PBMCs. All receptors derive from a human donor in good health. CDR3s include the opening cysteine and the closing phenylalanine or tryptophan. The order of the fields is clone size, D gene, V gene, J gene, CDR3 protein, CDR3 DNA. D genes are given only for firm matches. For some rows the clone size is stated as once, few or many, or as a class when expanded; others skip it.

clone size: .; D gene: .; V gene: TRBV5-4; J gene: TRBJ1-6; CDR3 protein: CASSSRGGRSNSPLHF; CDR3 DNA: TGTGCCAGCAGCAGCCGGGGGGGGAGGTCTAATTCACCCCTCCACTTT
clone size: many; D gene: TRBD1; V gene: TRBV5-8; J gene: TRBJ2-7; CDR3 protein: CASSRTGAAYEQYF; CDR3 DNA: TGTGCCAGCAGCCGGACAGGGGCTGCCTACGAGCAGTACTTC
clone size: few; D gene: TRBD1; V gene: TRBV7-8; J gene: TRBJ2-7; CDR3 protein: CASSLTDRAEQYF; CDR3 DNA: TGTGCCAGCAGCTTAACCGACAGGGCCGAGCAGTACTTC
clone size: .; D gene: .; V gene: TRBV7-2; J gene: TRBJ2-7; CDR3 protein: CASSSGLGSSYEQYF; CDR3 DNA: TGTGCCAGCAGCTCGGGGTTGGGTTCCTCCTACGAGCAGTACTTC
clone size: .; D gene: .; V gene: TRBV20-1; J gene: TRBJ2-7; CDR3 protein: CSARSPAGPTFPPYEQYF; CDR3 DNA: TGCAGTGCTAGGTCTCCCGCAGGGCCAACCTTCCCCCCCTACGAGCAATACTTC
clone size: many; D gene: TRBD2; V gene: TRBV24-1; J gene: TRBJ2-2; CDR3 protein: CATAPGGANTGELFF; CDR3 DNA: TGTGCCACCGCCCCTGGGGGGGCGAACACCGGGGAGCTGTTTTTT
clone size: .; D gene: .; V gene: TRBV2; J gene: TRBJ2-5; CDR3 protein: CASSSTLYQETQYF; CDR3 DNA: TGTGCCAGCAGTTCCACATTGTACCAAGAGACCCAGTACTTC
clone size: .; D gene: .; V gene: TRBV19; J gene: TRBJ1-2; CDR3 protein: CASSTEGGVGYTF; CDR3 DNA: TGTGCCAGTAGTACGGAAGGAGGCGTGGGCTACACCTTC
clone size: .; D gene: .; V gene: TRBV6-5; J gene: TRBJ1-1; CDR3 protein: CASSYSARLEAFF; CDR3 DNA: TGTGCCAGCAGTTACTCGGCCCGCCTTGAAGCTTTCTTT
clone size: once; D gene: .; V gene: TRBV19; J gene: TRBJ1-1; CDR3 protein: CASSIKSNTEAFF; CDR3 DNA: TGTGCCAGTAGTATTAAGTCGAACACTGAAGCTTTCTTT
clone size: many; D gene: TRBD2; V gene: TRBV25-1; J gene: TRBJ2-5; CDR3 protein: CASSALAGLATETQYF; CDR3 DNA: TGTGCCAGCAGTGCCCTTGCCGGACTAGCCACAGAGACCCAGTACTTC
clone size: .; D gene: TRBD1; V gene: TRBV5-5; J gene: TRBJ1-6; CDR3 protein: CASSSLDRVDSPLHF; CDR3 DNA: TGTGCCAGCAGCTCCTTGGACAGGGTAGACTCACCCCTCCACTTT
clone size: .; D gene: .; V gene: TRBV11-1; J gene: TRBJ2-7; CDR3 protein: CASGGDQGTYEQYF; CDR3 DNA: TGTGCCAGCGGGGGGGATCAGGGGACCTACGAGCAGTACTTC
clone size: .; D gene: TRBD2; V gene: TRBV10-3; J gene: TRBJ2-3; CDR3 protein: CAISEIGPSGGQGTDTQYF; CDR3 DNA: TGTGCCATCAGTGAGATTGGGCCTAGCGGGGGGCAGGGCACAGATACGCAGTATTTT
clone size: .; D gene: .; V gene: TRBV6-1; J gene: TRBJ2-1; CDR3 protein: CASRRDLGVSEQFF; CDR3 DNA: TGTGCCAGCAGAAGGGACCTGGGGGTCTCTGAGCAGTTCTTC
clone size: .; D gene: .; V gene: TRBV12-3/TRBV12-4; J gene: TRBJ2-7; CDR3 protein: CASRDSSYSYEQYF; CDR3 DNA: TGTGCCAGCAGGGACTCCTCCTACTCCTACGAGCAGTACTTC
clone size: many; D gene: .; V gene: TRBV24-1; J gene: TRBJ2-3; CDR3 protein: CATSYGLEQYF; CDR3 DNA: TGTGCCACCAGTTATGGATTAGAGCAGTATTTT
clone size: few; D gene: .; V gene: TRBV18; J gene: TRBJ2-7; CDR3 protein: CASSLGPWFEQYF; CDR3 DNA: TGTGCCAGCTCGCTCGGCCCCTGGTTCGAGCAGTACTTC
clone size: few; D gene: .; V gene: TRBV19; J gene: TRBJ2-1; CDR3 protein: CASSPGTWYEQFF; CDR3 DNA: TGTGCCAGTAGTCCCGGTACGTGGTATGAGCAGTTCTTC
clone size: .; D gene: .; V gene: TRBV5-1; J gene: TRBJ2-7; CDR3 protein: CASSIGEGYEQYF; CDR3 DNA: TGCGCCAGCAGCATTGGGGAAGGCTACGAGCAGTACTTC
clone size: .; D gene: .; V gene: TRBV20-1; J gene: TRBJ1-2; CDR3 protein: CSARGGATYGYTF; CDR3 DNA: TGCAGTGCTAGGGGGGGGGCCACCTATGGCTACACCTTC
clone size: .; D gene: TRBD1; V gene: TRBV20-1; J gene: TRBJ2-3; CDR3 protein: CSANFRGRGPSDTQYF; CDR3 DNA: TGCAGTGCTAACTTCAGGGGGCGGGGTCCCTCAGATACGCAGTATTTT
clone size: once; D gene: .; V gene: TRBV20-1; J gene: TRBJ2-7; CDR3 protein: CSATSNREEQYF; CDR3 DNA: TGCAGTGCTACCTCCAACAGGGAAGAGCAGTACTTC
clone size: .; D gene: .; V gene: TRBV20-1; J gene: TRBJ2-1; CDR3 protein: CSARGGGWDEQFF; CDR3 DNA: TGCAGTGCTAGAGGAGGCGGATGGGATGAGCAGTTTTTC
clone size: many; D gene: TRBD1; V gene: TRBV7-3; J gene: TRBJ2-1; CDR3 protein: CASSEDRGTYNEQFF; CDR3 DNA: TGTGCCAGCAGCGAGGACAGGGGAACCTACAATGAGCAGTTCTTC
clone size: .; D gene: TRBD2; V gene: TRBV20-1; J gene: TRBJ2-3; CDR3 protein: CSARGLARDTQYF; CDR3 DNA: TGCAGTGCCCGAGGACTAGCCAGAGATACGCAGTATTTT
clone size: .; D gene: .; V gene: TRBV27; J gene: TRBJ2-2; CDR3 protein: CASRIGLVTPGELLF; CDR3 DNA: TGTGCCAGCAGGATAGGCCTCGTTACCCCCGGGGAGCTGCTTTTT
clone size: .; D gene: .; V gene: TRBV10-1; J gene: TRBJ2-2; CDR3 protein: CASSERAETGELFF; CDR3 DNA: TGCGCCAGCAGTGAGAGGGCTGAAACCGGGGAGCTGTTTTTT
clone size: many; D gene: .; V gene: TRBV4-1; J gene: TRBJ2-7; CDR3 protein: CASSQVRSRTGSYYEQYF; CDR3 DNA: TGCGCCAGCAGCCAAGTGAGGTCTCGGACTGGTAGTTATTACGAGCAGTACTTC
clone size: .; D gene: .; V gene: TRBV13; J gene: TRBJ2-7; CDR3 protein: CASSPTSGGTYEQYF; CDR3 DNA: TGTGCCAGCAGCCCCACGTCGGGCGGCACCTACGAGCAGTACTTC
clone size: .; D gene: .; V gene: TRBV5-4; J gene: TRBJ1-1; CDR3 protein: CASSLWRGGADGPEAFF; CDR3 DNA: TGTGCCAGCAGCTTGTGGAGGGGGGGGGCGGATGGTCCTGAAGCTTTCTTT
clone size: .; D gene: .; V gene: TRBV2; J gene: TRBJ1-3; CDR3 protein: CASTQDSGNTIYF; CDR3 DNA: TGTGCCAGCACGCAGGACTCTGGAAACACCATATATTTT
clone size: many; D gene: .; V gene: TRBV5-5; J gene: TRBJ1-1; CDR3 protein: CASSLLSEAFF; CDR3 DNA: TGTGCCAGCAGCTTGTTATCTGAAGCTTTCTTT
clone size: once; D gene: TRBD2; V gene: TRBV6-1; J gene: TRBJ2-1; CDR3 protein: CASSEVAGDYNEQFF; CDR3 DNA: TGTGCCAGCAGTGAAGTGGCGGGAGACTACAATGAGCAGTTCTTC
clone size: .; D gene: .; V gene: TRBV24-1; J gene: TRBJ2-3; CDR3 protein: CATGVGRSTDTQYF; CDR3 DNA: TGTGCCACCGGGGTGGGCCGGAGCACAGATACACAGTATTTT
clone size: .; D gene: TRBD2; V gene: TRBV5-1; J gene: TRBJ2-7; CDR3 protein: CASSDPDTSGRGYEQYF; CDR3 DNA: TGCGCCAGCAGCGACCCGGATACTAGCGGGAGGGGATACGAGCAGTACTTC
clone size: once; D gene: .; V gene: TRBV15; J gene: TRBJ1-2; CDR3 protein: CATSRGGGGYTF; CDR3 DNA: TGTGCCACCAGCAGAGGAGGGGGTGGCTACACCTTC
clone size: .; D gene: TRBD1; V gene: TRBV7-2; J gene: TRBJ2-7; CDR3 protein: CASSRQGSAYEQYF; CDR3 DNA: TGTGCCAGCAGCAGACAGGGGTCAGCCTACGAGCAGTACTTC
clone size: .; D gene: .; V gene: TRBV10-3; J gene: TRBJ2-7; CDR3 protein: CASSSPTGYEQYF; CDR3 DNA: TGTGCCAGCAGTAGCCCGACGGGATACGAGCAGTACTTC
clone size: .; D gene: .; V gene: TRBV24-1; J gene: TRBJ1-3; CDR3 protein: CATRTASGNTIYF; CDR3 DNA: TGTGCCACCAGAACAGCTTCTGGAAACACCATATATTTT
clone size: .; D gene: .; V gene: TRBV10-3; J gene: TRBJ2-2; CDR3 protein: CAISESYGELFF; CDR3 DNA: TGTGCCATCAGTGAGTCGTATGGGGAGCTGTTTTTT
clone size: .; D gene: .; V gene: TRBV7-2; J gene: TRBJ2-5; CDR3 protein: CASSLGETTQETQYF; CDR3 DNA: TGTGCCAGCAGCTTGGGGGAAACAACCCAAGAGACCCAGTACTTC
clone size: many; D gene: .; V gene: TRBV20-1; J gene: TRBJ1-3; CDR3 protein: CSARDTRGSSGNTIYF; CDR3 DNA: TGCAGTGCTAGAGATACAAGGGGTTCCTCTGGAAACACCATATATTTT
clone size: many; D gene: .; V gene: TRBV10-3; J gene: TRBJ1-5; CDR3 protein: CAIRTLGQPQHF; CDR3 DNA: TGTGCCATCAGGACCCTGGGTCAGCCCCAGCATTTT
clone size: many; D gene: .; V gene: TRBV5-1; J gene: TRBJ2-6; CDR3 protein: CASSLPTSGANVLTF; CDR3 DNA: TGCGCCAGCAGCTTGCCCACTTCTGGGGCCAACGTCCTGACTTTC
clone size: .; D gene: .; V gene: TRBV13; J gene: TRBJ2-3; CDR3 protein: CASSLGLVTTDTQCF; CDR3 DNA: TGTGCCAGCAGCTTAGGCTTAGTAACCACAGACACGCAGTGTTTT
clone size: .; D gene: .; V gene: TRBV9; J gene: TRBJ1-2; CDR3 protein: CASSARGGAEGYTF; CDR3 DNA: TGTGCCAGCAGCGCTCGAGGCGGGGCGGAGGGCTACACCTTC
clone size: many; D gene: .; V gene: TRBV5-4; J gene: TRBJ1-6; CDR3 protein: CASHSPGGSSYNSPLHF; CDR3 DNA: TGTGCCAGCCATTCCCCCGGGGGAAGCTCCTATAATTCACCCCTCCACTTT
clone size: once; D gene: .; V gene: TRBV20-1; J gene: TRBJ1-5; CDR3 protein: CSARSNLDSQPQHF; CDR3 DNA: TGCAGTGCTAGATCGAACCTGGACAGTCAGCCCCAGCATTTT
clone size: many; D gene: .; V gene: TRBV29-1; J gene: TRBJ2-7; CDR3 protein: CSVVVGAGEQYF; CDR3 DNA: TGCAGCGTTGTGGTGGGGGCGGGCGAGCAGTACTTC
clone size: many; D gene: TRBD1; V gene: TRBV15; J gene: TRBJ1-2; CDR3 protein: CATSRGDRDGYTF; CDR3 DNA: TGTGCCACCAGCAGGGGGGACAGGGATGGCTACACCTTC
clone size: many; D gene: TRBD2; V gene: TRBV20-1; J gene: TRBJ2-1; CDR3 protein: CSARVPSGGRYNEQFF; CDR3 DNA: TGCAGTGCTAGAGTTCCCAGCGGGGGCCGCTACAATGAGCAGTTCTTC
clone size: many; D gene: TRBD2; V gene: TRBV19; J gene: TRBJ2-3; CDR3 protein: CASSTSGRSGDTQYF; CDR3 DNA: TGTGCCAGTAGTACTAGCGGGAGGTCAGGGGATACGCAGTATTTT